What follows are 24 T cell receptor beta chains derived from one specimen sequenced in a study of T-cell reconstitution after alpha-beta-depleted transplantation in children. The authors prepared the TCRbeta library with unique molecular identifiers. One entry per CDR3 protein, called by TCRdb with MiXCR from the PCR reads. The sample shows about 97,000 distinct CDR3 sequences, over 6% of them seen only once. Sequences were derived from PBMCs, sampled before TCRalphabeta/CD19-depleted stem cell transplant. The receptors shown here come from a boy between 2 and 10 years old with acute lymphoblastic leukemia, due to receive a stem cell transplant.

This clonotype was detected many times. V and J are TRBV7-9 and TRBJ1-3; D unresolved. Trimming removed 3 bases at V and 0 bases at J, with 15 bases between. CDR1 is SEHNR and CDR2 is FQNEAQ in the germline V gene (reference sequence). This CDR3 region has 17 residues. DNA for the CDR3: TGTGCCAGCAGCTTCATAGGGAGGCGTTACTCTGGAAACACCATATATTTT. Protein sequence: CASSFIGRRYSGNTIYF.

Here the CDR3 DNA reads TGTGCCAGCAGCGCCTGGGCCACCCCCAGCGAGCAGTACTTC. It codes for CASSAWATPSEQYF. The chain links TRBV7-9 to TRBJ2-7; D gene unclear. Per germline, CDR1 SEHNR and CDR2 FQNEAQ (reference sequence). This CDR3 comprises 14 residues. Trimming took 5 bases from V and 6 from J, leaving 17 bases between them.

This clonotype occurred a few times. CDR3 amino acids: CASSPRGGTGNTIYF. CDR3 bases: TGTGCCAGCAGTCCCCGGGGGGGCACTGGAAACACCATATATTTT. The V and J genes are TRBV27 and TRBJ1-3; maybe TRBD1 (6 bases). Germline-derived CDR1 and CDR2 are MNHEY and SMNVEV (reference sequence). The CDR3 length is 15 residues. Trimming removed 5 bases at V and 2 bases at J, with 13 bases between.

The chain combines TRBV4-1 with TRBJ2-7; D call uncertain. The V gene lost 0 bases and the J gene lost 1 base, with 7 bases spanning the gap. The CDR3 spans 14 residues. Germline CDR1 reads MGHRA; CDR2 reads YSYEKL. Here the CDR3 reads CASSQDQISYEQYF. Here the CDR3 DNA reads TGCGCCAGCAGCCAAGATCAAATTTCCTACGAGCAGTACTTC.

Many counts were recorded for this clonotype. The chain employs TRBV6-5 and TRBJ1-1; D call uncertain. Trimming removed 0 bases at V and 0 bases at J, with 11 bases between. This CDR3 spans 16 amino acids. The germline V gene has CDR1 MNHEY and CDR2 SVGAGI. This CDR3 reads CASSYSNSFMNTEAFF. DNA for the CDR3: TGTGCCAGCAGTTACTCGAACAGCTTCATGAACACTGAAGCTTTCTTT.

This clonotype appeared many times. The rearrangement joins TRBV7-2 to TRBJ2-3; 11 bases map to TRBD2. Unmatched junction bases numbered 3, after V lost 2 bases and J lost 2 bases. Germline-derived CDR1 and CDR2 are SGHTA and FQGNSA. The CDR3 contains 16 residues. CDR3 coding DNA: TGTGCCAGCAGCTTAATTAGCGGGGGGGCCACAGATACGCAGTATTTT. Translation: CASSLISGGATDTQYF.

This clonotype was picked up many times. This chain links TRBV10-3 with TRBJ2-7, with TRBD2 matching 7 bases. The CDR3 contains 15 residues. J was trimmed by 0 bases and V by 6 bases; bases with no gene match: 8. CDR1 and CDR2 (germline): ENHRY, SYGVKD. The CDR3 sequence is CAIRDGGGGSYEQYF. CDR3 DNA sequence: TGTGCCATCAGAGATGGCGGCGGGGGCTCCTACGAGCAGTACTTC.

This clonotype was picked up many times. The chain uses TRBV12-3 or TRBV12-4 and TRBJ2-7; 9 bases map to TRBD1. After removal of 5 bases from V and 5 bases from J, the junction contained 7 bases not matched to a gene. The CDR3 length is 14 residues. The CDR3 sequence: CASSHGTGRHEQYF. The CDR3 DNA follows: TGTGCCAGCAGTCACGGGACAGGGCGACACGAGCAGTACTTC.

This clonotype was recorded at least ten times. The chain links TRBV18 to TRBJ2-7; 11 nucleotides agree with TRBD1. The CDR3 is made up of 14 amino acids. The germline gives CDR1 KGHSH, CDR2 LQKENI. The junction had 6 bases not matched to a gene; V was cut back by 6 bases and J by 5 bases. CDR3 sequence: CASSWDRGDHEQYF. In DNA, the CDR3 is TGTGCCAGCTCCTGGGACAGGGGGGACCACGAGCAGTACTTC.

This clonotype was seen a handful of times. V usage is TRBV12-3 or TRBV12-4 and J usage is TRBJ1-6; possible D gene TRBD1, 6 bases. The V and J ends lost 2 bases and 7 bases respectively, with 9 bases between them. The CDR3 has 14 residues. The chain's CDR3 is CASSLRGRNSPLHF. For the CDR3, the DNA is TGTGCCAGCAGTTTAAGGGGGAGGAATTCACCCCTCCACTTT.

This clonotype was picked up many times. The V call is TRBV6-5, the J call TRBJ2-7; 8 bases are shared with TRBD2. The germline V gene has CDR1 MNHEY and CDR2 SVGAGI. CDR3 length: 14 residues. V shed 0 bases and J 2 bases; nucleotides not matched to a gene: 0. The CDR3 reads CASSYSSGAYEQYF. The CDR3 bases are TGTGCCAGCAGTTACTCTAGCGGGGCCTACGAGCAGTACTTC.

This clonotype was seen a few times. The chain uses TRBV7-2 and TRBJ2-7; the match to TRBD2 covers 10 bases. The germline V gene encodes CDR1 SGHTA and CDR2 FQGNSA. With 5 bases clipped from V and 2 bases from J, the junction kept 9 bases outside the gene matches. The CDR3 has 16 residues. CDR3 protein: CASSGLYGTSAYEQYF. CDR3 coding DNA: TGTGCCAGCAGCGGGCTATACGGGACTAGCGCCTACGAGCAGTACTTC.

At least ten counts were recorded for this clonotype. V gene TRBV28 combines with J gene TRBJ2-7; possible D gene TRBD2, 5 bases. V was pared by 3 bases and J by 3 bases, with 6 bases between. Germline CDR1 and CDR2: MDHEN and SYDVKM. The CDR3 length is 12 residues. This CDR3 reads CASSLGDYEQYF. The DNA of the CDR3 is TGTGCCAGCAGTTTGGGAGACTACGAGCAGTACTTC. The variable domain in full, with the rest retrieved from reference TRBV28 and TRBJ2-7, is DVKVTQSSRYLVKRTGEKVFLECVQDMDHENMFWYRQDPGLGLRLIYFSYDVKMKEKGDIPEGYSVSREKKERFSLILESASTNQTSMYLCASSLGDYEQYFGPGTRLTVT.

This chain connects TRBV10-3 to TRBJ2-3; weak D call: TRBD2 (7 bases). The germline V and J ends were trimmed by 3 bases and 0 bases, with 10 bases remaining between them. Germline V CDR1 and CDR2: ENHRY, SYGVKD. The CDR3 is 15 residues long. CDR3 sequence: CAISDRGASTDTQYF. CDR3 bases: TGTGCCATCAGTGACCGGGGGGCTAGCACAGATACGCAGTATTTT.

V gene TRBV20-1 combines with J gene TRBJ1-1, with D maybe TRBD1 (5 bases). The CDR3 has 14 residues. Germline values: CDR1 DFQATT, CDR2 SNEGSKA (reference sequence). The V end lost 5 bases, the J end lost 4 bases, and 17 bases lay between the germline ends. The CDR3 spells CSAQAQGLVTEAFF. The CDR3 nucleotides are TGCAGTGCTCAGGCTCAGGGCTTAGTCACTGAAGCTTTCTTT.

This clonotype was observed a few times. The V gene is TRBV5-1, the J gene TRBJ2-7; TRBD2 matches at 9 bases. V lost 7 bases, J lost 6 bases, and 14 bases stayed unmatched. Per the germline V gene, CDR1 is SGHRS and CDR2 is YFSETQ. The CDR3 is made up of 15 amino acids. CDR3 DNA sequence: TGCGCCAGCCAACGTTCCGGACTAGCGCCGGGCGAGCAGTACTTC. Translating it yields CASQRSGLAPGEQYF.

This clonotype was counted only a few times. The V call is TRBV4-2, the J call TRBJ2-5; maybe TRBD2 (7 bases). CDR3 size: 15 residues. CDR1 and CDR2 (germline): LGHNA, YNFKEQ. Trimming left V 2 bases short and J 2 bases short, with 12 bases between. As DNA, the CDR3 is TGTGCCAGCAGCCAAAGGGGGGGGTGGCAAGAGACCCAGTACTTC. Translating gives CASSQRGGWQETQYF.

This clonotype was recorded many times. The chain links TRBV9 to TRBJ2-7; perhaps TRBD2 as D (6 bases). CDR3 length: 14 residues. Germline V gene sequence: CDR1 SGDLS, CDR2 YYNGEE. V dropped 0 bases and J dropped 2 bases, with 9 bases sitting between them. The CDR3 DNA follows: TGTGCCAGCAGCGTAGATGGGGGGACCTACGAGCAGTACTTC. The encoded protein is CASSVDGGTYEQYF.

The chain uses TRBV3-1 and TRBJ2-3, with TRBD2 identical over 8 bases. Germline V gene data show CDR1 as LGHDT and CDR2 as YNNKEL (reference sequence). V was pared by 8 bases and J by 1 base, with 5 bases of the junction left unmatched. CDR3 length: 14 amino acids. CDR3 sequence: CASSGGGRTDTQYF. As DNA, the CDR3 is TGTGCCAGCTCGGGGGGGGGCCGCACAGATACGCAGTATTTT.

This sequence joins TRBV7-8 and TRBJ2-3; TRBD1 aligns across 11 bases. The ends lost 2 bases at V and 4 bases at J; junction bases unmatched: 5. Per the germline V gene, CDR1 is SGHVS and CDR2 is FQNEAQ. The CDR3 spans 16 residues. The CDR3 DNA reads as TGTGCCAGCAGCTTACACCGGGACAGGGGGGCAGATACGCAGTATTTT. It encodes CASSLHRDRGADTQYF.

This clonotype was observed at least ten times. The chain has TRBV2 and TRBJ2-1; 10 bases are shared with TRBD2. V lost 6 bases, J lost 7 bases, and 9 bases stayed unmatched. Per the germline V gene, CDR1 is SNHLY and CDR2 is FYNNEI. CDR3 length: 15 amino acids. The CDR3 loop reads CASREGLATSNEQFF. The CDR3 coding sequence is TGTGCCAGCAGGGAGGGACTAGCGACATCAAATGAGCAGTTCTTC. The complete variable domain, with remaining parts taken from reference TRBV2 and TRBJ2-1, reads EPEVTQTPSHQVTQMGQEVILRCVPISNHLYFYWYRQILGQKVEFLVSFYNNEISEKSEIFDDQFSVERPDGSNFTLKIRSTKLEDSAMYFCASREGLATSNEQFFGPGTRLTVL.

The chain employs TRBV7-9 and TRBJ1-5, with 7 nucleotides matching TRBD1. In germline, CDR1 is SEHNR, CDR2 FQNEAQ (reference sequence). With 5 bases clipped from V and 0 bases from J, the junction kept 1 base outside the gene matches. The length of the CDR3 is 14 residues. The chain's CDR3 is CASSRQGSNQPQHF. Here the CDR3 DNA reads TGTGCCAGCAGCAGACAGGGTAGCAATCAGCCCCAGCATTTT. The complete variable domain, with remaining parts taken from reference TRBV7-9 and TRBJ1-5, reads DTGVSQNPRHKITKRGQNVTFRCDPISEHNRLYWYRQTLGQGPEFLTYFQNEAQLEKSRLLSDRFSAERPKGSFSTLEIQRTEQGDSAMYLCASSRQGSNQPQHFGDGTRLSIL.

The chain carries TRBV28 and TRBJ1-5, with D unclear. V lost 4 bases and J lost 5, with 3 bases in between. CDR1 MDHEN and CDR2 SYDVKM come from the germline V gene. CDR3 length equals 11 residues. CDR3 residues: CASSSYQPQHF. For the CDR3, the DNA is TGTGCCAGCAGTTCTTATCAGCCCCAGCATTTT.

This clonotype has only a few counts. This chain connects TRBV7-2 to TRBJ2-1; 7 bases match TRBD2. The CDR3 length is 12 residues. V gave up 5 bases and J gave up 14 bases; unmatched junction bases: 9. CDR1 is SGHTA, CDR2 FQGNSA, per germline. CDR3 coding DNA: TGTGCCAGCAGCCCGCCGGGAGGTTGGGAGTTCTTC. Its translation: CASSPPGGWEFF.